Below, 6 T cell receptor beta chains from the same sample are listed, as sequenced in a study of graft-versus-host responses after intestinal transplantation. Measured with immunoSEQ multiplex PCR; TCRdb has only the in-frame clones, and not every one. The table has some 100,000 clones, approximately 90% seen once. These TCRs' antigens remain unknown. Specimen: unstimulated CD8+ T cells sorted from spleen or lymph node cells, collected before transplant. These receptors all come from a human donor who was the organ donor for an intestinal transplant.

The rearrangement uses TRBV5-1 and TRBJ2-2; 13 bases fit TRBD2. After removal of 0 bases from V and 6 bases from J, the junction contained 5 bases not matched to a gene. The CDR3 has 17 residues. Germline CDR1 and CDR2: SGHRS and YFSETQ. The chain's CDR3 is CASSLVGTSGMSGELFF. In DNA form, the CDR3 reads TGCGCCAGCAGCTTGGTTGGGACTAGCGGGATGTCCGGGGAGCTGTTTTTT.

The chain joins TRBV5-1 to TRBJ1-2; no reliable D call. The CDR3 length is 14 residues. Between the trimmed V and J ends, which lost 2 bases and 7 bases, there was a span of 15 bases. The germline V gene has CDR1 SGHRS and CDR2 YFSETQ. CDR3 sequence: CASSLSPAASGYTF. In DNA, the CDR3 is TGCGCCAGCAGCTTATCTCCGGCCGCTAGTGGCTACACCTTC.

In nucleotides, the CDR3 is TGTGCCAGCAGCGAGGCGGGGAACACTGAAGCTTTCTTT. The encoded protein is CASSEAGNTEAFF. J is TRBJ1-1 and V is TRBV13; no reliable D call. The CDR3 is 13 amino acids. V was trimmed by 5 bases and J by 1 base, leaving 8 bases between them. The V gene's germline CDR1 is PRHDT and CDR2 FYEKMQ (reference sequence).

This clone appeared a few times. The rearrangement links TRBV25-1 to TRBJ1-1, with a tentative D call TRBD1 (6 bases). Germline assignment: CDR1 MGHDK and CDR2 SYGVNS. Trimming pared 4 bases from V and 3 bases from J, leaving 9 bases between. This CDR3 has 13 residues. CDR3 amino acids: CASSATGHTEAFF. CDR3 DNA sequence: TGTGCCAGCAGTGCCACAGGGCACACTGAAGCTTTCTTT.

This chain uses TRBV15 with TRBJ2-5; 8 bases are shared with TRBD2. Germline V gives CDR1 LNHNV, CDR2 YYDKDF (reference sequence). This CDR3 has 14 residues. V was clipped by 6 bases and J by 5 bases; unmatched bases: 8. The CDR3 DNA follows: TGTGCCACCAGGATAGCGGGAAACGGGGAGACCCAGTACTTC. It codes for CATRIAGNGETQYF.

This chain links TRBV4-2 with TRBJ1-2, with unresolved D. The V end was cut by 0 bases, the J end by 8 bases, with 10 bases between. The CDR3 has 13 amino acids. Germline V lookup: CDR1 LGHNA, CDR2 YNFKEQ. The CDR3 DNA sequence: TGTGCCAGCAGCCAAGAGGAGTGGCTCGGCTACACCTTC. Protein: CASSQEEWLGYTF.